The source of this T cell receptor (beta chain) is a study of OX40 agonist ivuxolimab in advanced cancers. Background on the study: Participants, roughly 80% male, averaged about 56 years of age, ranging from 23 to 79. Three patients, one with hepatocellular carcinoma and two with cutaneous melanoma, achieved partial responses.

Study-level results: At 0.1 to 3.0 mg/kg and by week 6, clonal expansion occurred in CD4+ and CD8+ blood T cells.

For this clone: Its antigen is not identified.

This CDR3 has 12 residues. Trimming cost V 5 bases and J 6 bases, with 8 bases left between them. The germline CDR1 and CDR2 sequences are SGHTA and FQGNSA. The table came from immunoSEQ multiplex PCR; TCRdb's copy has only in-frame clones and leaves some out. This sample has about 150,000 clones, with 85% to 95% found just once. The specimen was CD4+ or CD8+ T cells sorted from blood, collected in a trial of the OX40 agonist ivuxolimab. This TCR came from an adult with an advanced solid tumor such as melanoma, head and neck, liver or kidney cancer. The rearrangement uses TRBV7-2 and TRBJ1-5; D is uncertain. The CDR3, as DNA: TGTGCCAGCAGCATACCTGGTCAGCCCCAGCATTTT. Amino acids: CASSIPGQPQHF. The full variable domain, completed using reference TRBV7-2 and TRBJ1-5, is GAGVSQSPSNKVTEKGKDVELRCDPISGHTALYWYRQSLGQGLEFLIYFQGNSAPDKSGLPSDRFSAERTGGSVSTLTIQRTQQEDSAVYLCASSIPGQPQHFGDGTRLSIL.